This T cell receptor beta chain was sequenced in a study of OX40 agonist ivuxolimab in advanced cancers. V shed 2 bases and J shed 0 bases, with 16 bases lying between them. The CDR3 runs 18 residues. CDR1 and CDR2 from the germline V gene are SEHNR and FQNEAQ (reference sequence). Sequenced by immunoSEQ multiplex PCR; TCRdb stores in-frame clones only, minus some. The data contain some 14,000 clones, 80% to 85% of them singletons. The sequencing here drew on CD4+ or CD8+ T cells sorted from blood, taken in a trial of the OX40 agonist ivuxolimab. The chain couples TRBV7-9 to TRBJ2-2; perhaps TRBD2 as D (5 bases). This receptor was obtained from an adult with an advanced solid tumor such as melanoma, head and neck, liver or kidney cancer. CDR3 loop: CASSLYPGSFANTGELFF. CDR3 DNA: TGTGCCAGCAGCTTATATCCGGGATCTTTCGCGAACACCGGGGAGCTGTTTTTT.